The 11 T cell receptor beta chains in this list originate from one sample, sequenced in a study of long-term antiretroviral therapy in people with HIV. An immunoSEQ assay, version v3.0, was performed at survey level. The repertoire was sequenced with immunoSEQ multiplex PCR; TCRdb's copy has only in-frame clones and lacks some. This sample yields 30,000 to 40,000 clones, of which 70% to 80% are seen a single time; roughly 3.2% belongs to the top ten. The material was unsorted PBMCs, obtained 1.9 years after starting antiretroviral therapy. Receptors originate from a man between 18 and 29 years old with HIV.

This rearrangement joins TRBV7-2 to TRBJ2-7, with TRBD1 matching over 8 bases. The V and J ends lost 3 bases and 0 bases, in that order; junction bases with no gene match: 4. The CDR3 is 15 amino acids. In germline, CDR1 is SGHTA, CDR2 FQGNSA. Written as DNA, the CDR3 is TGTGCCAGCAGCTTTTACAGGGGGAGCTCCTACGAGCAGTACTTC. Protein sequence: CASSFYRGSSYEQYF.

The chain combines TRBV9 with TRBJ2-3; unclear D gene. Germline lookup yields CDR1 SGDLS and CDR2 YYNGEE. The CDR3 consists of 15 residues. V was shortened by 2 bases and J by 0 bases, with 10 bases between the two germline ends. For the CDR3, the DNA is TGTGCCAGCAGCGTTGGGCAGACTAGCACAGATACGCAGTATTTT. Translating gives CASSVGQTSTDTQYF.

This clone showed up just a few times. This chain connects TRBV7-9 to TRBJ1-2; 8 bases line up with TRBD1. Germline assignment: CDR1 SEHNR and CDR2 FQNEAQ (reference sequence). V lost 1 base, J lost 7 bases, and 11 bases stayed unmatched. The CDR3 is 16 residues long. CDR3 bases: TGTGCCAGCAGCTTAGGGACAGGGCGACCTAAAGGTGGCTACACCTTC. It encodes CASSLGTGRPKGGYTF.

This chain links TRBV5-1 with TRBJ2-5; weak D call: TRBD2 (6 bases). Germline CDR1 and CDR2: SGHRS and YFSETQ. The V end was cut by 0 bases, the J end by 3 bases, with 6 bases between. CDR3 length: 13 amino acids. The CDR3 DNA reads TGCGCCAGCAGCTTGGGGGAGGAAGAGACCCAGTACTTC. It codes for CASSLGEEETQYF.

J is TRBJ2-1 and V is TRBV5-1, with TRBD2 identical over 10 bases. The CDR3 has 15 amino acids. Trimming cost V 4 bases and J 8 bases; bases outside gene matches: 9. CDR1 is SGHRS and CDR2 is YFSETQ in the germline V gene. CDR3 DNA: TGCGCCAGCAGCGCCGCAGCGGGGGGGCCAGATGAGCAGTTCTTC. Its translation: CASSAAAGGPDEQFF.

This sequence joins TRBV2 and TRBJ2-7; tentative D call: TRBD1 (7 bases). The germline V gene encodes CDR1 SNHLY and CDR2 FYNNEI. Trimming took 6 bases from V and 4 from J, leaving 13 bases between them. This CDR3 region has 13 residues. The chain's CDR3 is CASRTGDSYEQYF. The CDR3, as DNA: TGTGCCAGCAGAACAGGGGACTCTTACGAGCAGTACTTC.

The chain combines TRBV6-5 with TRBJ1-1; maybe TRBD1 (6 bases). Germline-derived CDR1 and CDR2 are MNHEY and SVGAGI. The CDR3 has 13 amino acids. Trimming took 8 bases from V and 2 from J, leaving 12 bases between them. The CDR3 bases are TGTGCCAGCCAGATCGGGACAAACACTGAAGCTTTCTTT. Its protein is CASQIGTNTEAFF.

This rearrangement joins TRBV9 to TRBJ1-1; TRBD1 is a possible D gene (5 bases). Germline CDR1 SGDLS, CDR2 YYNGEE. V lost 3 bases, J lost 5 bases, and 14 bases lay in between. This CDR3 is built from 14 residues. CDR3 DNA sequence: TGTGCCAGCAGCGCAACAGGAGTATTGACTGAAGCTTTCTTT. Its translation is CASSATGVLTEAFF.

In DNA form, the CDR3 reads TGCGCCAGCAGCCAAAACGGCGGGGAGACCCAGTACTTC. Its protein product is CASSQNGGETQYF. This chain joins TRBV4-1 and TRBJ2-5, with a tentative D call TRBD2 (5 bases). Germline V gives CDR1 MGHRA, CDR2 YSYEKL. Deletions cut 2 bases from V and 5 bases from J, with 9 bases between. This CDR3 is built from 13 residues.

This chain uses TRBV5-1 with TRBJ1-1; 7 bases match TRBD1. The CDR3 runs 15 residues. CDR1 SGHRS and CDR2 YFSETQ come from the germline V gene. The V and J ends lost 0 bases and 5 bases, in that order; junction bases with no gene match: 7. CDR3 region: CASSLGVVQGTEAFF. Here the CDR3 DNA reads TGCGCCAGCAGCTTGGGGGTCGTACAGGGGACTGAAGCTTTCTTT. Filled out from reference TRBV5-1 and TRBJ1-1, the complete variable domain reads KAGVTQTPRYLIKTRGQQVTLSCSPISGHRSVSWYQQTPGQGLQFLFEYFSETQRNKGNFPGRFSGRQFSNSRSEMNVSTLELGDSALYLCASSLGVVQGTEAFFGQGTRLTVV.

J is TRBJ1-1 and V is TRBV13; D may be TRBD1 (5 bases). This CDR3 is built from 13 residues. V lost 5 bases to trimming and J lost 5 bases, with 12 bases between them. The germline CDR1 and CDR2 sequences are PRHDT and FYEKMQ (reference sequence). The DNA for the CDR3 is TGTGCCAGCAGCCAGGGTGGTTGGACTGAAGCTTTCTTT. It encodes CASSQGGWTEAFF.